The 21 T cell receptor beta chains reported below all come from one sample, sequenced in a study of T cell responses to AZD1222 COVID-19 vaccine. Here immunoSEQ multiplex PCR was the method, and the copy in TCRdb shows in-frame clones only, minus some. The table records some 120,000 clones, just under 90% of them present only once. Source: peripheral blood, taken on day 0 of AZD1222 vaccination. These receptors were obtained from an adult in good health.

The rearrangement joins TRBV2 to TRBJ1-1; weak D call: TRBD1 (6 bases). Trimming stripped 3 bases from V and 5 bases from J, with 16 bases between. The length of the CDR3 is 15 residues. The V gene's germline CDR1 is SNHLY and CDR2 FYNNEI. CDR3 DNA sequence: TGTGCCAGCAGTGATGGTTGGGGGCGAGGGACTGAAGCTTTCTTT. This translates into CASSDGWGRGTEAFF.

The gene calls are TRBV4-1 and TRBJ1-1; 10 bases align to TRBD1. The CDR3 runs 16 residues. The V and J ends lost 0 bases and 6 bases, in that order; junction bases with no gene match: 7. Germline V lookup: CDR1 MGHRA, CDR2 YSYEKL. CDR3 protein: CASSQDPRQGAAEAFF. In DNA, the CDR3 is TGCGCCAGCAGCCAAGATCCGAGACAGGGGGCAGCTGAAGCTTTCTTT.

This rearrangement joins TRBV29-1 to TRBJ2-2; 9 nucleotides match TRBD1. The CDR3 is 15 residues long. Germline V gives CDR1 SQVTM, CDR2 ANQGSEA. Trimming cost V 7 bases and J 2 bases; bases outside gene matches: 8. CDR3 region: CSATGQGANTGELFF. CDR3 nucleotide sequence: TGCAGCGCGACGGGACAGGGCGCTAACACCGGGGAGCTGTTTTTT.

The chain links TRBV6-5 to TRBJ1-1, with D perhaps TRBD1 (5 bases). V lost 3 bases to trimming and J lost 3 bases, with 11 bases between them. CDR3 length: 14 amino acids. Germline V CDR1 and CDR2: MNHEY, SVGAGI. The CDR3 nucleotides read TGTGCCAGCAGTTATCAGGGTGGGGACACTGAAGCTTTCTTT. This codes for CASSYQGGDTEAFF.

This chain joins TRBV24-1 and TRBJ2-4, with no clear D. CDR1 is KGHDR, CDR2 SFDVKD, per germline. The CDR3 runs to 16 residues. Trimming shortened V by 7 bases and J by 0 bases, and 15 bases separated the two germline ends. The CDR3 reads CATRGSISLAKNIQYF. The CDR3 DNA sequence: TGTGCCACCAGGGGATCAATATCTCTAGCCAAAAACATTCAGTACTTC.

This chain uses TRBV6-1 with TRBJ1-6; TRBD1 is a possible D gene (6 bases). V was shortened by 2 bases and J by 10 bases, with 33 bases between the two germline ends. The CDR3 length is 21 residues. The germline gives CDR1 MNHNS, CDR2 SASEGT. The CDR3 spells CASSEYFGLGGLGTRGSPLHF. In DNA, the CDR3 is TGTGCCAGCAGTGAATATTTTGGGTTGGGCGGACTGGGGACACGGGGGTCACCCCTCCACTTT.

This clone was seen only once. The chain uses TRBV21-1 and TRBJ2-1; no check of the table's D call, TRBD2, against the DNA was made. TRBV21-1 corresponds to a pseudogene. This CDR3 has 16 residues. The CDR3 is CASSKDPAGSYNEQFF. Written as DNA, the CDR3 is TGTGCCAGCAGCAAAGACCCAGCGGGATCTTACAATGAGCAGTTCTTC.

The chain carries TRBV6-1 and TRBJ2-7; D gene unclear. V dropped 3 bases and J dropped 2 bases, with 8 bases sitting between them. The length of the CDR3 is 13 residues. Germline CDR1 reads MNHNS; CDR2 reads SASEGT. CDR3 loop: CASSDRQAYEQYF. The CDR3 DNA reads as TGTGCCAGCAGTGATAGGCAGGCCTACGAGCAGTACTTC.

The J gene is TRBJ2-7, the V gene TRBV12-3 or TRBV12-4, with TRBD1 as a possible D gene (6 bases). There are 13 residues in the CDR3. V was trimmed by 7 bases and J by 7 bases, leaving 17 bases between them. The CDR3 protein is CASTIGGIGEQYF. Here the CDR3 DNA reads TGTGCCAGCACCATAGGGGGAATCGGGGAGCAGTACTTC.

The chain employs TRBV19 and TRBJ2-5, with D possibly being TRBD1 (6 bases). CDR1 and CDR2 (germline): LNHDA, SQIVND (reference sequence). CDR3 length: 15 residues. The V end was cut by 6 bases, the J end by 2 bases, with 16 bases between. The CDR3 is CASSQRDNPQETQYF. CDR3 DNA: TGTGCCAGTAGCCAGAGGGACAACCCACAAGAGACCCAGTACTTC.

This chain uses TRBV14 with TRBJ2-1; D may be TRBD2 (6 bases). Trimming took 4 bases from V and 8 from J, leaving 15 bases between them. This CDR3 contains 14 residues. Germline-derived CDR1 and CDR2 are SGHDN and FVKESK. The CDR3, as DNA: TGTGCCAGCAGCCGCGGTGTAGCGGTTGATGAGCAGTTCTTC. Translated, it gives CASSRGVAVDEQFF.

The rearrangement links TRBV6-5 to TRBJ1-1; D remains unclear. Trimming took off 6 bases at V and 2 bases at J, with 13 bases between the two ends. The CDR3 totals 14 residues. Germline V gene lookup returns CDR1 MNHEY and CDR2 SVGAGI. The CDR3, as DNA: TGTGCCAGCAGCTACCTGGGAACCAACACTGAAGCTTTCTTT. Amino acids: CASSYLGTNTEAFF.

The J gene is TRBJ1-1, the V gene TRBV6-5; TRBD1 matches 7 bases. Losses at the gene ends were 6 bases for V and 2 bases for J; bases not matched to a gene: 9. CDR3 length: 15 amino acids. Per the germline V gene, CDR1 is MNHEY and CDR2 is SVGAGI. The DNA for the CDR3 is TGTGCCAGCAGGTCCGTGACAGGGACCAACACTGAAGCTTTCTTT. Amino acid sequence: CASRSVTGTNTEAFF.

The chain joins TRBV2 to TRBJ1-2; the D is unclear. Germline V lookup: CDR1 SNHLY, CDR2 FYNNEI. V lost 0 bases and J 8 bases, leaving 7 bases between the germline ends. CDR3 size: 12 residues. The CDR3 loop is CASSEAGFGYTF. The CDR3, as DNA: TGTGCCAGCAGTGAAGCAGGGTTCGGCTACACCTTC.

V and J are TRBV2 and TRBJ1-3, with 9 bases fitting TRBD1. The junction had 10 bases not matched to a gene; V was cut back by 6 bases and J by 4 bases. The CDR3 extends over 16 amino acids. Germline loops: CDR1 SNHLY, CDR2 FYNNEI. The CDR3 DNA follows: TGTGCCAGCAGGACACGAACAGGGGGCGCCGGAAACACCATATATTTT. Protein sequence: CASRTRTGGAGNTIYF.

The chain combines TRBV7-2 with TRBJ2-2; D unclear. Germline values: CDR1 SGHTA, CDR2 FQGNSA. Deletions cut 1 base from V and 1 base from J, with 10 bases between. The CDR3 runs to 16 residues. CDR3 bases: TGTGCCAGCAGCTTAGTTCAGTCGCGGAACACCGGGGAGCTGTTTTTT. Residues: CASSLVQSRNTGELFF. The complete variable domain, with remaining parts taken from reference TRBV7-2 and TRBJ2-2, reads GAGVSQSPSNKVTEKGKDVELRCDPISGHTALYWYRQSLGQGLEFLIYFQGNSAPDKSGLPSDRFSAERTGGSVSTLTIQRTQQEDSAVYLCASSLVQSRNTGELFFGEGSRLTVL.

The rearrangement links TRBV3-1 (or the pseudogene TRBV3-2) to TRBJ1-6; no clear D. The V end lost 6 bases, the J end lost 7 bases, and 19 bases lay between the germline ends. The CDR3 consists of 16 residues. Germline V gives CDR1 LGHDT, CDR2 YNNKEL (reference sequence). In DNA, the CDR3 is TGTGCCAGCAGTTCTGCGTTACAAAACGTAAATTCACCCCTCCACTTT. This codes for CASSSALQNVNSPLHF.

The chain combines TRBV6-4 with TRBJ2-2; D ambiguous. V was shortened by 6 bases and J by 6 bases, with 11 bases between the two germline ends. The germline V gene has CDR1 MRHNA and CDR2 SNTAGT. This CDR3 comprises 13 residues. The CDR3 reads CASSAKGSGELFF. The CDR3 coding sequence is TGTGCCAGCAGCGCAAAGGGTTCCGGGGAGCTGTTTTTT.

J is TRBJ1-2 and V is TRBV5-1; D remains unclear. The CDR3 has 14 residues. The V gene's germline CDR1 is SGHRS and CDR2 YFSETQ. With 5 bases removed from V and 3 bases from J, the gap between germline ends came to 14 bases. CDR3 amino acids: CASSPFDGDYGYTF. In nucleotides, the CDR3 is TGCGCCAGCAGTCCTTTCGACGGGGACTATGGCTACACCTTC.

The chain has TRBV7-2 and TRBJ1-2; 12 nucleotides align to TRBD1. J lost 4 bases, V lost 5 bases, and 11 bases had no gene match. CDR1 and CDR2 (germline): SGHTA, FQGNSA. The CDR3 is 17 amino acids. The CDR3 nucleotides read TGTGCCAGCAGCCCCACGGGGGGGACAGGGGGCCCCTATGGCTACACCTTC. Its protein product is CASSPTGGTGGPYGYTF.

This clone was found a few times. This sequence joins TRBV7-9 and TRBJ2-3; 8 nucleotides match TRBD1. The CDR3 totals 14 residues. Losses at the gene ends were 5 bases for V and 7 bases for J; bases not matched to a gene: 8. Germline V gene data show CDR1 as SEHNR and CDR2 as FQNEAQ (reference sequence). The chain's CDR3 is CASSPGTGGNTQYF. The DNA of the CDR3 is TGTGCCAGCAGCCCCGGGACAGGAGGAAATACGCAGTATTTT.